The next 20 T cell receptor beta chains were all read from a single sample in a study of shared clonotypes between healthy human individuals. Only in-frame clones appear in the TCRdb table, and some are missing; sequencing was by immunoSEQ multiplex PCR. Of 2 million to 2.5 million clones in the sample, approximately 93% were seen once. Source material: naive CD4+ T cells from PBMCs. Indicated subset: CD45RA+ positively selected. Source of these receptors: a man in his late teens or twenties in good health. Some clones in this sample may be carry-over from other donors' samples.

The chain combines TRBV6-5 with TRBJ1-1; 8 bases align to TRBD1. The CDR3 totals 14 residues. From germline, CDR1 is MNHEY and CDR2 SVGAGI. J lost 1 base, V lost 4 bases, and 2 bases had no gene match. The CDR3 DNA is TGTGCCAGCAGTTTCGACAGGGGGAACACTGAAGCTTTCTTT. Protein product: CASSFDRGNTEAFF.

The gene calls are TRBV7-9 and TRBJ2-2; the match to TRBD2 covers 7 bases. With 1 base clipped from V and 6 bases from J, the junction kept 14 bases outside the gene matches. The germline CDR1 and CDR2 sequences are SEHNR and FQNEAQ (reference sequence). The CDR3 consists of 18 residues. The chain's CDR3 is CASSLGGGPGTLPGELFF. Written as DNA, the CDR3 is TGTGCCAGCAGCTTAGGGGGGGGACCAGGTACCCTCCCCGGGGAGCTGTTTTTT. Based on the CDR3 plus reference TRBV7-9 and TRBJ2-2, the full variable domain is DTGVSQNPRHKITKRGQNVTFRCDPISEHNRLYWYRQTLGQGPEFLTYFQNEAQLEKSRLLSDRFSAERPKGSFSTLEIQRTEQGDSAMYLCASSLGGGPGTLPGELFFGEGSRLTVL.

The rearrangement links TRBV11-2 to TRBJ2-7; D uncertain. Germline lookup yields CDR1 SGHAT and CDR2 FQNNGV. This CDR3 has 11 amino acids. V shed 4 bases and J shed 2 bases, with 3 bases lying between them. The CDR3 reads CASSSTYEQYF. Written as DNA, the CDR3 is TGTGCCAGCAGCTCGACCTACGAGCAGTACTTC.

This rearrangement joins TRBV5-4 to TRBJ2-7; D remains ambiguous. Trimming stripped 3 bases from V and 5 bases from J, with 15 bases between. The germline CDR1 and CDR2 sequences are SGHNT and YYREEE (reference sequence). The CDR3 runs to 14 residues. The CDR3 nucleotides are TGTGCCAGCAGCTCAAATACAGCCAGCGACGAGCAGTACTTC. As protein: CASSSNTASDEQYF.

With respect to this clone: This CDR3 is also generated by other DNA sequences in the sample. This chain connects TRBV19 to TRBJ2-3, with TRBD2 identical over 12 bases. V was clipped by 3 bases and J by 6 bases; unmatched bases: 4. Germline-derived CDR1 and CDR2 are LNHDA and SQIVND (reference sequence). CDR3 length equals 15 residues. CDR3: CASSIRTSGTDTQYF. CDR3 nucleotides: TGTGCCAGTAGTATCCGGACTAGCGGGACGGATACGCAGTATTTT.

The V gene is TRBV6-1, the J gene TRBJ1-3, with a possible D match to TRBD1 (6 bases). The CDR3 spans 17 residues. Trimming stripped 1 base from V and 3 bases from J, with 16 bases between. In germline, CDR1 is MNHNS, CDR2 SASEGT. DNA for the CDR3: TGTGCCAGCAGTGAAGTCCCGGGGGGCCGCCTTGGAAACACCATATATTTT. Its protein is CASSEVPGGRLGNTIYF.

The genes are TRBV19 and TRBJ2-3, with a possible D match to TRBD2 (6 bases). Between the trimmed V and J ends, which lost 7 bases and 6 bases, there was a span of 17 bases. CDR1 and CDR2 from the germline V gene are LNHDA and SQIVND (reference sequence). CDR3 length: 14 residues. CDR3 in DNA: TGTGCCAGTAAGGTGACTAGTTTTGGGGATACGCAGTATTTT. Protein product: CASKVTSFGDTQYF.

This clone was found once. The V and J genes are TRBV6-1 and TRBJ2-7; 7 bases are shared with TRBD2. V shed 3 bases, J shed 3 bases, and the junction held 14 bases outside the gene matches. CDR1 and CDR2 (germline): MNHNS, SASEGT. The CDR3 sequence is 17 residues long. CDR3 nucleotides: TGTGCCAGCAGTGAGAGGCTAGCGGACACCTTCGGCTACGAGCAGTACTTC. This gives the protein CASSERLADTFGYEQYF.

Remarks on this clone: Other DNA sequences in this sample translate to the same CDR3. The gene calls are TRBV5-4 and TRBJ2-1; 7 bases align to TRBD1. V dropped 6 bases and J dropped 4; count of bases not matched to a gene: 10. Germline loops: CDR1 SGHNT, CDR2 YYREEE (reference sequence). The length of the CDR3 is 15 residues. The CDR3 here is CASTPRGTDYNEQFF. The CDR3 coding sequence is TGTGCCAGCACCCCAAGGGGGACAGATTACAATGAGCAGTTCTTC.

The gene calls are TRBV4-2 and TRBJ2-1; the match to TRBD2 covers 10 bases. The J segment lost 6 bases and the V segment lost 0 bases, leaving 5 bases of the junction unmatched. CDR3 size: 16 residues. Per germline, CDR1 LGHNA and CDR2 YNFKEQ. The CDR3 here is CASSQDLLAGVNEQFF. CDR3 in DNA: TGTGCCAGCAGCCAAGATCTCCTAGCGGGAGTCAATGAGCAGTTCTTC.

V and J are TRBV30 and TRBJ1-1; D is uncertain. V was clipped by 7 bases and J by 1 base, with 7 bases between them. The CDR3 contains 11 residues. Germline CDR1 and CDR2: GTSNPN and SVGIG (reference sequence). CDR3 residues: CASGANTEAFF. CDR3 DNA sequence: TGTGCCTCGGGAGCGAACACTGAAGCTTTCTTT.

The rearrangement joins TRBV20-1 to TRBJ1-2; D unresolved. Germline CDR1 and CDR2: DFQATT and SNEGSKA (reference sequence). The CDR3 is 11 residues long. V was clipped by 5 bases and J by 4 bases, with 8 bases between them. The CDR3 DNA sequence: TGCAGTGCTGACCCCGCCTATGGCTACACCTTC. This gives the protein CSADPAYGYTF.

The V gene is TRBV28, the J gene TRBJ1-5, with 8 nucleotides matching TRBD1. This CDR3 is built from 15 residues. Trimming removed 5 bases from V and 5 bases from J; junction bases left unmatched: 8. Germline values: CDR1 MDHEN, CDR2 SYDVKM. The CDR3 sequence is CASSPGTGPYQPQHF. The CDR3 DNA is TGTGCCAGCAGTCCCGGGACAGGACCCTATCAGCCCCAGCATTTT. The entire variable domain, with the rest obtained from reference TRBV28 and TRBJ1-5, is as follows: DVKVTQSSRYLVKRTGEKVFLECVQDMDHENMFWYRQDPGLGLRLIYFSYDVKMKEKGDIPEGYSVSREKKERFSLILESASTNQTSMYLCASSPGTGPYQPQHFGDGTRLSIL.

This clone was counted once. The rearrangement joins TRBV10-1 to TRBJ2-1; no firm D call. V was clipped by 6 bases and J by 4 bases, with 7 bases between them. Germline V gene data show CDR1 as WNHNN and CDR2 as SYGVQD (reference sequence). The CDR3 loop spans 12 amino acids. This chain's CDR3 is CASSTAYNEQFF. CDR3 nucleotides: TGCGCCAGCAGCACAGCTTACAATGAGCAGTTCTTC.

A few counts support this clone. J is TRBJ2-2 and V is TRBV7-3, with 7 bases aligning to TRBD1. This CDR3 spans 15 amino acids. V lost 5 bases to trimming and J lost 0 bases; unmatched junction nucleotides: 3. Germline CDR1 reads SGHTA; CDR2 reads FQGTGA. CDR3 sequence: CASSEGTANTGELFF. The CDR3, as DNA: TGTGCCAGCAGCGAGGGGACAGCGAACACCGGGGAGCTGTTTTTT. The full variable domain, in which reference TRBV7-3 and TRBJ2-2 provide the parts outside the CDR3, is GAGVSQTPSNKVTEKGKYVELRCDPISGHTALYWYRQSLGQGPEFLIYFQGTGAADDSGLPNDRFFAVRPEGSVSTLKIQRTERGDSAVYLCASSEGTANTGELFFGEGSRLTVL.

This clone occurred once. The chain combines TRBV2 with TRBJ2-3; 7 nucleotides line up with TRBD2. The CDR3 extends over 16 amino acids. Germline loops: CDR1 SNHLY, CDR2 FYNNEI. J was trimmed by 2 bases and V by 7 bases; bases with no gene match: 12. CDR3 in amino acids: CASIPERTSPTDTQYF. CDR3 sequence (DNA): TGTGCCAGCATTCCAGAGAGGACTAGTCCCACAGATACGCAGTATTTT.

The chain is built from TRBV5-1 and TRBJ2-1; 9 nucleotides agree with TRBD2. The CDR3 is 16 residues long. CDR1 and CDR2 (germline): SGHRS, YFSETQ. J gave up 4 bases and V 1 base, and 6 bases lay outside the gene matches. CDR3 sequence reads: CASSLTAGGGYNEQFF. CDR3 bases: TGCGCCAGCAGCTTGACAGCGGGAGGTGGTTACAATGAGCAGTTCTTC.

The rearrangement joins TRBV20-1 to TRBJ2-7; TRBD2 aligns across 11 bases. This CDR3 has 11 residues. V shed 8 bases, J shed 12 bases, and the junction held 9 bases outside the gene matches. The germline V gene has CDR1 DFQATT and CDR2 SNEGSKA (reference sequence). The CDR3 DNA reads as TGCAGTCGACTAGCGGGATCCCGAGCGTACTTC. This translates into CSRLAGSRAYF.

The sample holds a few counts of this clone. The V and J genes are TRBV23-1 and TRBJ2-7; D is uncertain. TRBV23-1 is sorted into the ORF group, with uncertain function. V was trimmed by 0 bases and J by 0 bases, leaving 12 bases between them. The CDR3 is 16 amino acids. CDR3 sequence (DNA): TGCGCCAGCAGTCAATCGAACGGGTCGAGCTCCTACGAGCAGTACTTC. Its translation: CASSQSNGSSSYEQYF.

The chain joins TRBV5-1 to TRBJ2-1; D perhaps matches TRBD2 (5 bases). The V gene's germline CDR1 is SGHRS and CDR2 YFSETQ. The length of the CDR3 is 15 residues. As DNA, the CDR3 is TGCGCGAGCTACGGGGAACCCGACCCCTACAATGAGCAGTTCTTC. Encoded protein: CASYGEPDPYNEQFF.